Each of the 14 T cell receptor beta chains below was sequenced from the same sample in a study of identifying expanded T cells in peripheral blood (dated by TCRdb to about 2019). The protocol used for the library was the immunoSEQ multiplex PCR assay. Held by TCRdb, this immuneACCESS table contains in-frame sequences only and omits some clones. Under half of the omission traces to an unresolved V gene where checked; the cause of the rest is unknown. Recorded for this sample are roughly 100,000 clones; roughly 85% of them occurred a single time. About a sixth of the sample rests with the top ten. Sequenced: blood. Receptors were obtained from a person aged 18-70 years in good health.

V is TRBV14 and J is TRBJ2-3; 7 bases match TRBD2. The germline CDR1 and CDR2 sequences are SGHDN and FVKESK. The J segment lost 5 bases and the V segment lost 5 bases, leaving 13 bases of the junction unmatched. This CDR3 is 16 amino acids long. In nucleotides, the CDR3 is TGTGCCAGCAGCTGGGGAGGGGCGCTCCCCGAAGATACGCAGTATTTT. As protein: CASSWGGALPEDTQYF.

CDR3 nucleotide sequence: TGTGCCAGCTCACCCCAGGGGTACTTTGGAAACACCATATATTTT. This translates into CASSPQGYFGNTIYF. The chain carries TRBV18 and TRBJ1-3; perhaps TRBD1 as D (6 bases). The CDR3 length is 15 residues. V was trimmed by 3 bases and J by 3 bases, leaving 12 bases between them. The germline CDR1 and CDR2 sequences are KGHSH and LQKENI.

The V call is TRBV6-4, the J call TRBJ2-1, with TRBD2 matching 8 bases. Unmatched junction bases numbered 5, after V lost 3 bases and J lost 4 bases. Germline CDR1 and CDR2: MRHNA and SNTAGT. The CDR3 is 15 amino acids. The CDR3 DNA sequence: TGTGCCAGCAGTGATAGAGCGGGGGTTTACAATGAGCAGTTCTTC. Translating gives CASSDRAGVYNEQFF.

This chain links TRBV5-8 with TRBJ1-5, with D possibly matching TRBD1 (6 bases). The CDR3 is 15 amino acids. Trimming took off 4 bases at V and 4 bases at J, with 15 bases between the two ends. Germline V gene data show CDR1 as SGHTS and CDR2 as YDEGEE. This CDR3 reads CASSPKGGGNQPQHF. DNA for the CDR3: TGTGCCAGCAGCCCTAAGGGGGGAGGAAATCAGCCCCAGCATTTT.

The chain is built from TRBV13 and TRBJ2-1, with D unresolved. Trimming shortened V by 1 base and J by 2 bases, and 6 bases separated the two germline ends. The CDR3 spans 14 residues. Germline CDR1 PRHDT, CDR2 FYEKMQ (reference sequence). The CDR3 is CASSLVGTYNEQFF. The CDR3 DNA reads TGTGCCAGCAGCTTAGTTGGGACCTACAATGAGCAGTTCTTC. The entire variable domain, with the rest obtained from reference TRBV13 and TRBJ2-1, is as follows: AAGVIQSPRHLIKEKRETATLKCYPIPRHDTVYWYQQGPGQDPQFLISFYEKMQSDKGSIPDRFSAQQFSDYHSELNMSSLELGDSALYFCASSLVGTYNEQFFGPGTRLTVL.

This rearrangement joins TRBV27 to TRBJ2-7, with 7 bases identical to TRBD1. In germline, CDR1 is MNHEY, CDR2 SMNVEV (reference sequence). Trimming cost V 3 bases and J 6 bases; bases outside gene matches: 8. CDR3 length: 14 amino acids. CDR3 in amino acids: CASSLTGPGREQYF. CDR3 DNA sequence: TGTGCCAGCAGTTTGACAGGGCCGGGGCGCGAGCAGTACTTC.

DNA of the CDR3: TGTGCCAGCAGCTTGAACCCTCTCGGGAATTCACCCCTCCACTTT. The encoded protein is CASSLNPLGNSPLHF. J is TRBJ1-6 and V is TRBV5-5; D remains unclear. Between the trimmed V and J ends, which lost 1 base and 7 bases, there was a span of 12 bases. This CDR3 comprises 15 residues. Germline CDR1 is SGHKS and CDR2 is YYEKEE (reference sequence).

This sequence joins TRBV2 and TRBJ1-1; perhaps TRBD1 as D (5 bases). This CDR3 has 14 amino acids. Germline V CDR1 and CDR2: SNHLY, FYNNEI. V lost 4 bases to trimming and J lost 6 bases, with 15 bases between them. CDR3 bases: TGTGCCAGCAGTGTGGGGGGGTCCAGGTCTGAAGCTTTCTTT. Residues: CASSVGGSRSEAFF. The full variable domain, in which reference TRBV2 and TRBJ1-1 provide the parts outside the CDR3, is EPEVTQTPSHQVTQMGQEVILRCVPISNHLYFYWYRQILGQKVEFLVSFYNNEISEKSEIFDDQFSVERPDGSNFTLKIRSTKLEDSAMYFCASSVGGSRSEAFFGQGTRLTVV.

The rearrangement joins TRBV7-2 to TRBJ2-7, with 7 bases that match TRBD1. With V trimmed by 7 bases and J by 2 bases, 8 bases remained unmatched. The CDR3 length is 14 residues. The germline CDR1 and CDR2 sequences are SGHTA and FQGNSA. The CDR3 nucleotides are TGTGCCAGCACCCCGAGTCAGGGGGCCTACGAGCAGTACTTC. Translating gives CASTPSQGAYEQYF.

The chain is built from TRBV7-9 and TRBJ2-3; D may be TRBD1 (6 bases). The CDR3 extends over 13 amino acids. Germline V lookup: CDR1 SEHNR, CDR2 FQNEAQ (reference sequence). V lost 0 bases to trimming and J lost 5 bases, with 6 bases between them. The DNA of the CDR3 is TGTGCCAGCAGCTTAGCAGGGGGAGATACGCAGTATTTT. It specifies CASSLAGGDTQYF.

The CDR3 region has the DNA TGTGCCAGCAGCTTGCGGGGGGGGTCCCCCGATGAGCAGTTCTTC. Amino acids: CASSLRGGSPDEQFF. The chain recombines TRBV7-2 with TRBJ2-1; TRBD2 matches 9 bases. This CDR3 is built from 15 residues. Germline V CDR1 and CDR2: SGHTA, FQGNSA. The trim removed 3 bases at V and 8 bases at J, leaving 8 bases unmatched.

The chain carries TRBV4-1 and TRBJ2-2; D is unclear. The CDR3 loop spans 18 amino acids. Germline lookup yields CDR1 MGHRA and CDR2 YSYEKL. V was clipped by 1 base and J by 3 bases, with 18 bases between them. The CDR3 nucleotides read TGCGCCAGCAGCCAAGCCACCCCAGGTCGAAGCGACACCGGGGAGCTGTTTTTT. Residues: CASSQATPGRSDTGELFF.

This rearrangement joins TRBV9 to TRBJ1-1, with 8 nucleotides matching TRBD1. Germline lookup yields CDR1 SGDLS and CDR2 YYNGEE. CDR3 length: 16 residues. The J segment lost 1 base and the V segment lost 2 bases, leaving 7 bases of the junction unmatched. The CDR3 is CASSVDRGGTNTEAFF. CDR3 DNA sequence: TGTGCCAGCAGCGTTGACAGGGGAGGAACGAACACTGAAGCTTTCTTT.

The V and J genes are TRBV29-1 and TRBJ2-3, with D unclear. V dropped 0 bases and J dropped 2 bases, with 15 bases sitting between them. The CDR3 has 16 residues. Germline V lookup: CDR1 SQVTM, CDR2 ANQGSEA. CDR3 DNA sequence: TGCAGCGTTGAAGATCTTGGCTACCTTAACACAGATACGCAGTATTTT. Translating gives CSVEDLGYLNTDTQYF.